The entry below describes one T cell receptor beta chain. Trimming removed 6 bases from V and 0 bases from J, with 12 bases in between. CDR3 length: 15 amino acids. Germline V gives CDR1 ENHRY, CDR2 SYGVKD. The data were obtained in a study of cytomegalovirus exposure and HLA in healthy donors. PCR primers comprised 60 Vbeta and 13 Jbeta primers. The data were produced by immunoSEQ multiplex PCR, yet TCRdb's version contains in-frame clones alone and is incomplete. The data contain 72,000 or so clones, about 84% of them singletons. The sequence derives from a young man in good health and CMV-seropositive. Sequencing was done on a sample of PBMCs. The rearrangement uses TRBV10-3 and TRBJ1-3; possible D gene TRBD1, 6 bases. The CDR3 loop is CAISSTGSSGNTIYF. The DNA of the CDR3 is TGTGCCATCAGCAGTACAGGGAGCTCTGGAAACACCATATATTTT.